One and the same sample provided the 20 T cell receptor beta chains below, sequenced in a study of blood T cell repertoires in COVID-19. TCRdb's table, derived via immunoSEQ multiplex PCR, lists solely in-frame clones and lacks some. The data show 150,000 to 200,000 clones, with approximately 83% seen just once and roughly 8% held by the top ten. The specimen sequenced was peripheral blood. The receptors here all came from a man aged 55 to 70 with acute or convalescent COVID-19.

Only a few counts were recorded for this clone. V is TRBV28 and J is TRBJ1-6; 8 positions match TRBD1. This CDR3 has 16 amino acids. Unmatched junction bases numbered 11, after V lost 4 bases and J lost 9 bases. The germline V gene has CDR1 MDHEN and CDR2 SYDVKM. The CDR3 here is CASSSNRQGTGSPLHF. The CDR3 nucleotides are TGTGCCAGCAGTTCCAATCGACAGGGGACGGGTTCACCCCTCCACTTT.

The chain couples TRBV19 to TRBJ2-1, with D maybe TRBD1 (6 bases). Between the trimmed V and J ends, which lost 5 bases and 12 bases, there was a span of 20 bases. Germline V gene data show CDR1 as LNHDA and CDR2 as SQIVND (reference sequence). The CDR3 is made up of 14 amino acids. The CDR3 is CASSLNTGTSPQFF. Written as DNA, the CDR3 is TGTGCCAGTAGTCTAAACACCGGGACATCTCCGCAGTTCTTC.

The V call is TRBV6-5, the J call TRBJ1-6; 9 bases fit TRBD1. The CDR3 length is 14 residues. The germline V gene encodes CDR1 MNHEY and CDR2 SVGAGI. With V trimmed by 5 bases and J by 10 bases, 6 bases remained unmatched. In DNA form, the CDR3 reads TGTGCCAGCAGTCAACTGGACAGGGGCTCACCCCTCCACTTT. Amino acids: CASSQLDRGSPLHF.

The chain is built from TRBV2 and TRBJ1-6; no clear D gene. The V gene lost 7 bases and the J gene lost 13 bases, with 17 bases spanning the gap. CDR3 length equals 13 residues. Germline CDR1 and CDR2: SNHLY and FYNNEI. The CDR3 coding sequence is TGTGCCAGCATTACTGACGGATCTAGTCCCCTCCACTTT. Protein: CASITDGSSPLHF.

The CDR3: CASSQAGLAKNIQYF. CDR3 nucleotides: TGTGCCAGTAGCCAAGCGGGACTAGCCAAAAACATTCAGTACTTC. The chain is built from TRBV19 and TRBJ2-4; TRBD2 agrees at 7 bases. Germline CDR1 reads LNHDA; CDR2 reads SQIVND (reference sequence). Trimming cost V 6 bases and J 0 bases; bases outside gene matches: 5. There are 15 residues in the CDR3.

The chain carries TRBV9 and TRBJ1-6; TRBD1 aligns across 7 bases. Losses at the gene ends were 3 bases for V and 7 bases for J; bases not matched to a gene: 4. The CDR3 consists of 14 residues. CDR1 and CDR2 from the germline V gene are SGDLS and YYNGEE. The CDR3 bases are TGTGCCAGCAGCGACAGGGGCCCGAATTCACCCCTCCACTTT. Amino acid sequence: CASSDRGPNSPLHF.

The gene calls are TRBV30 and TRBJ1-2, with 9 bases lining up with TRBD1. Germline V gene sequence: CDR1 GTSNPN, CDR2 SVGIG (reference sequence). The CDR3 loop spans 14 amino acids. V was pared by 4 bases and J by 6 bases, with 9 bases of the junction left unmatched. The CDR3 region has the DNA TGTGCCTGGAAATATCCGGGACAGGGTAATGGCTACACCTTC. Translation: CAWKYPGQGNGYTF.

The V and J genes are TRBV2 and TRBJ1-5; D gene uncertain. The CDR3 consists of 13 residues. V was clipped by 6 bases and J by 0 bases, with 6 bases between them. Germline CDR1 reads SNHLY; CDR2 reads FYNNEI. The CDR3, as DNA: TGTGCCAGCAGGTTATATAGCAATCAGCCCCAGCATTTT. Protein sequence: CASRLYSNQPQHF.

This sequence joins TRBV11-2 and TRBJ2-7; 12 nucleotides match TRBD2. The CDR3 extends over 15 amino acids. Germline V lookup: CDR1 SGHAT, CDR2 FQNNGV. The V segment lost 5 bases and the J segment 2 bases; nucleotides outside the gene matches: 4. CDR3 sequence reads: CASSPGLAGAYEQYF. For the CDR3, the DNA is TGTGCCAGCAGCCCGGGACTAGCGGGTGCCTACGAGCAGTACTTC.

Concerning this clone: Other DNA sequences of this sample code for an identical CDR3. The chain recombines TRBV5-1 with TRBJ2-1; D possibly corresponds to TRBD1 (5 bases). Trimming stripped 3 bases from V and 1 base from J, with 8 bases between. The CDR3 contains 14 residues. Germline V lookup: CDR1 SGHRS, CDR2 YFSETQ. CDR3 sequence reads: CASSSSGSYNEQFF. CDR3 nucleotides: TGCGCCAGCAGCTCTTCAGGGTCCTACAATGAGCAGTTCTTC.

The chain is built from TRBV5-1 and TRBJ2-1; TRBD1 might be the D (6 bases). This CDR3 is 16 amino acids long. Trimming cost V 5 bases and J 5 bases, with 20 bases left between them. CDR1 is SGHRS, CDR2 YFSETQ, per germline. The CDR3 sequence is CASRVGAGIVDNEQFF. CDR3 DNA: TGCGCCAGCAGGGTGGGGGCAGGGATCGTCGACAATGAGCAGTTCTTC.

This chain uses TRBV28 with TRBJ1-2, with 8 bases aligning to TRBD1. Germline V lookup: CDR1 MDHEN, CDR2 SYDVKM. J was trimmed by 2 bases and V by 1 base; bases with no gene match: 3. The CDR3 contains 15 residues. The CDR3 DNA follows: TGTGCCAGCAGTTTATCAGGGGGCGAAAACTATGGCTACACCTTC. Translation: CASSLSGGENYGYTF.

The gene calls are TRBV27 and TRBJ2-3; 7 nucleotides agree with TRBD2. The CDR3 contains 17 residues. CDR1 is MNHEY, CDR2 SMNVEV, per germline (reference sequence). V was pared by 6 bases and J by 1 base, with 13 bases of the junction left unmatched. The CDR3 DNA reads TGTGCCAGCAGCCACCTCTATGGGGCGGGAGGCACAGATACGCAGTATTTT. Its translation: CASSHLYGAGGTDTQYF.

This chain connects TRBV7-3 to TRBJ1-1; the D is unclear. This CDR3 spans 13 amino acids. Germline CDR1 is SGHTA and CDR2 is FQGTGA. With 5 bases removed from V and 6 bases from J, the gap between germline ends came to 13 bases. CDR3: CASSPSVRAEAFF. CDR3 nucleotide sequence: TGTGCCAGCAGCCCCTCAGTGCGGGCTGAAGCTTTCTTT.

The chain couples TRBV7-9 to TRBJ1-2; TRBD1 aligns across 8 bases. Germline CDR1 and CDR2: SEHNR and FQNEAQ (reference sequence). Losses at the gene ends were 4 bases for V and 2 bases for J; bases not matched to a gene: 6. CDR3 length equals 15 residues. The CDR3 spells CASSSFRGQNYGYTF. CDR3 bases: TGTGCCAGCAGCTCCTTCAGGGGGCAAAACTATGGCTACACCTTC. Combining the CDR3 with reference TRBV7-9 and TRBJ1-2 gives the whole variable domain DTGVSQNPRHKITKRGQNVTFRCDPISEHNRLYWYRQTLGQGPEFLTYFQNEAQLEKSRLLSDRFSAERPKGSFSTLEIQRTEQGDSAMYLCASSSFRGQNYGYTFGSGTRLTVV.

This chain links TRBV19 with TRBJ2-3; D may be TRBD1 (7 bases). The CDR3 length is 16 residues. V was clipped by 4 bases and J by 6 bases, with 20 bases between them. In germline, CDR1 is LNHDA, CDR2 SQIVND (reference sequence). The CDR3 loop is CASSSHGTALADTQYF. The CDR3 nucleotides read TGTGCCAGTAGTAGCCACGGGACAGCCCTAGCGGATACGCAGTATTTT.

The rearrangement uses TRBV5-1 and TRBJ1-2; 7 bases fit TRBD1. From germline, CDR1 is SGHRS and CDR2 YFSETQ. The junction had 13 bases not matched to a gene; V was cut back by 4 bases and J by 4 bases. The CDR3 loop spans 16 amino acids. CDR3 nucleotides: TGCGCCAGCAGCACAAGACAGGGCGATATGAGCTATGGCTACACCTTC. Translated, it gives CASSTRQGDMSYGYTF.

The V gene is TRBV2, the J gene TRBJ1-3; 7 positions agree with TRBD1. This CDR3 is 15 amino acids long. The V segment lost 0 bases and the J segment 5 bases; nucleotides outside the gene matches: 4. The germline V gene encodes CDR1 SNHLY and CDR2 FYNNEI. The CDR3 protein is CASSEARGHRNTIYF. In nucleotides, the CDR3 is TGTGCCAGCAGTGAAGCGAGGGGGCACAGAAACACCATATATTTT.

The chain is built from TRBV30 and TRBJ1-2, with D tentatively TRBD1 (6 bases). V dropped 2 bases and J dropped 8 bases, with 15 bases sitting between them. CDR1 is GTSNPN, CDR2 SVGIG, per germline (reference sequence). This CDR3 spans 13 amino acids. CDR3 DNA sequence: TGTGCCTGGAGTAGACCAGGGGTACAAGGCTACACCTTC. Its protein product is CAWSRPGVQGYTF.

The chain uses TRBV25-1 and TRBJ1-2; D remains unclear. The CDR3 has 14 residues. Trimming shortened V by 2 bases and J by 3 bases, and 10 bases separated the two germline ends. Germline values: CDR1 MGHDK, CDR2 SYGVNS. The DNA for the CDR3 is TGTGCCAGCAGTGAAGCCGGGTTTGACTATGGCTACACCTTC. As protein: CASSEAGFDYGYTF.